This paragraph covers one T cell receptor beta chain sequence. Its antigen is currently unknown. The data were produced by immunoSEQ multiplex PCR, yet TCRdb's version contains in-frame clones alone and is incomplete. Of about 64,000 clones listed, 74% are singletons. The source of the sample is a study of a mutant IDH1 vaccine in newly diagnosed glioma. Sample time point: week 35, safety follow-up. Every single dose of the vaccine, 300 ug of mutant IDH1 20-mer peptide, came with topical imiquimod. The CDR3 extends over 15 amino acids. Trimming took off 0 bases at V and 3 bases at J, with 6 bases between the two ends. Germline loops: CDR1 MGHRA, CDR2 YSYEKL.

The TCR sequence derives from a man aged 50 to 59 with glioma. J is TRBJ2-6 and V is TRBV4-1; D tentatively reads TRBD1 or TRBD2 (5 bases each). Specimen: PBMCs, collected from a glioma patient whose treatment included an IDH1 peptide vaccine. DNA of the CDR3: TGCGCCAGCAGCCAAGATGGGGGTGGGGCCAACGTCCTGACTTTC. Translated, it gives CASSQDGGGANVLTF.